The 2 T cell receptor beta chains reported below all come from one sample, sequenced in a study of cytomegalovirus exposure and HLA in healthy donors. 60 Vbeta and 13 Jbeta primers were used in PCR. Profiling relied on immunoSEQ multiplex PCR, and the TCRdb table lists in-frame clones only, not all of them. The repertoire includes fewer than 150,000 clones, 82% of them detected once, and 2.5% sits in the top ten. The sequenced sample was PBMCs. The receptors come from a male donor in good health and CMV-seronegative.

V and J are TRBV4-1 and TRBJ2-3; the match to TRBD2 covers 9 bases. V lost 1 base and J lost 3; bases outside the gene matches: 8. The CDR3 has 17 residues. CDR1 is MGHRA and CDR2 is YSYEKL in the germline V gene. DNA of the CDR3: TGCGCCAGCAGCCAAGGGACTCTAGCGGGAAATACAGATACGCAGTATTTT. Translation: CASSQGTLAGNTDTQYF.

The CDR3 nucleotides read TGTGCCCGACGGGGGGGTGAGCAGTTCTTC. Its translation: CARRGGEQFF. The V gene is TRBV30, the J gene TRBJ2-1, with 8 bases matching TRBD2. Germline-derived CDR1 and CDR2 are GTSNPN and SVGIG (reference sequence). V was clipped by 8 bases and J by 9 bases; unmatched bases: 3. The CDR3 is 10 amino acids.